What follows are 22 T cell receptor beta chains derived from one specimen sequenced in a study of blood T cell repertoires in COVID-19. Generated by immunoSEQ multiplex PCR, the TCRdb table keeps only in-frame clones and is missing some. The sample carries about 170,000 clones, around 85% recorded once. The specimen was peripheral blood. These receptor sequences come from a man aged 55-75 years who had recovered from COVID-19.

By share, this clone counts as medium-sized (0.01 to 0.1%). The gene calls are TRBV27 and TRBJ1-1; D gene unclear. The CDR3 runs to 12 residues. Germline V gene data show CDR1 as MNHEY and CDR2 as SMNVEV (reference sequence). Trimming took off 3 bases at V and 7 bases at J, with 9 bases between the two ends. Here the CDR3 DNA reads TGTGCCAGCAGTTTCGGGAGCGGTGAAGCTTTCTTT. It codes for CASSFGSGEAFF.

The chain carries TRBV7-9 and TRBJ2-1; weak D call: TRBD1 (5 bases). Trimming stripped 4 bases from V and 0 bases from J, with 22 bases between. Germline CDR1 and CDR2: SEHNR and FQNEAQ (reference sequence). The CDR3 sequence is 19 residues long. The CDR3 nucleotides read TGTGCCAGCAGCTCCCATAGTTCCCGGACACAGAGCTCCTACAATGAGCAGTTCTTC. Translated, it gives CASSSHSSRTQSSYNEQFF. The full variable domain, with the rest looked up from reference TRBV7-9 and TRBJ2-1, is DTGVSQNPRHKITKRGQNVTFRCDPISEHNRLYWYRQTLGQGPEFLTYFQNEAQLEKSRLLSDRFSAERPKGSFSTLEIQRTEQGDSAMYLCASSSHSSRTQSSYNEQFFGPGTRLTVL.

This chain links TRBV19 with TRBJ2-5; no definite D call. Germline assignment: CDR1 LNHDA and CDR2 SQIVND (reference sequence). The ends were cut back, 3 bases at V and 3 bases at J, with 11 bases in the middle. The CDR3 length is 14 residues. CDR3 sequence reads: CASSIRHSEETQYF. CDR3 DNA: TGTGCCAGTAGTATCCGACATAGTGAAGAGACCCAGTACTTC.

The rearrangement joins TRBV4-2 to TRBJ1-6; D is ambiguous. The V gene's germline CDR1 is LGHNA and CDR2 YNFKEQ. This CDR3 contains 16 residues. V lost 3 bases to trimming and J lost 5 bases, with 14 bases between them. Written as DNA, the CDR3 is TGTGCCAGCAGCCATAACACCGGGAGGAATAATTCACCCCTCCACTTT. This sequence encodes CASSHNTGRNNSPLHF.

The chain joins TRBV27 to TRBJ2-7, with D maybe TRBD1 (5 bases). The V gene lost 5 bases and the J gene lost 1 base, with 15 bases spanning the gap. In germline, CDR1 is MNHEY, CDR2 SMNVEV (reference sequence). This CDR3 comprises 15 residues. CDR3 sequence (DNA): TGTGCCAGCAGTGGGGCTGGGCGCTATTCCTACGAGCAGTACTTC. As protein: CASSGAGRYSYEQYF.

J is TRBJ2-1 and V is TRBV9; D is possibly TRBD2 (6 bases). Germline V gene sequence: CDR1 SGDLS, CDR2 YYNGEE. Between the trimmed V and J ends, which lost 2 bases and 6 bases, there was a span of 9 bases. This CDR3 has 13 residues. The DNA of the CDR3 is TGTGCCAGCAGCGTGGGGACTCCCAATGAGCAGTTCTTC. Its translation: CASSVGTPNEQFF.

J is TRBJ1-3 and V is TRBV2; D perhaps matches TRBD1 (6 bases). Between the trimmed V and J ends, which lost 6 bases and 4 bases, there was a span of 13 bases. Germline V gene sequence: CDR1 SNHLY, CDR2 FYNNEI. This CDR3 region has 14 residues. CDR3 sequence (DNA): TGTGCCAGCAGACAGACAGGTTCAGGAAACACCATATATTTT. Residues: CASRQTGSGNTIYF. Looking up the rest from reference TRBV2 and TRBJ1-3 gives the full variable domain: EPEVTQTPSHQVTQMGQEVILRCVPISNHLYFYWYRQILGQKVEFLVSFYNNEISEKSEIFDDQFSVERPDGSNFTLKIRSTKLEDSAMYFCASRQTGSGNTIYFGEGSWLTVV.

V is TRBV24-1 and J is TRBJ2-3; D might be TRBD1 (6 bases). With 3 bases removed from V and 1 base from J, the gap between germline ends came to 10 bases. The CDR3 has 15 residues. Germline V gives CDR1 KGHDR, CDR2 SFDVKD. CDR3 nucleotide sequence: TGTGCCACCAGTGATCTACAGGGTGGCACAGATACGCAGTATTTT. As protein: CATSDLQGGTDTQYF.

The rearrangement joins TRBV14 to TRBJ1-6, with 10 positions matching TRBD1. V dropped 1 base and J dropped 10; count of bases not matched to a gene: 10. The germline V gene has CDR1 SGHDN and CDR2 FVKESK. CDR3 length equals 17 residues. The CDR3 sequence: CASSQASPTGGLSPLHF. Written as DNA, the CDR3 is TGTGCCAGCAGCCAAGCATCTCCGACAGGGGGCTTATCACCCCTCCACTTT.

The chain is built from TRBV5-1 and TRBJ1-3; the D is unclear. The CDR3 runs 14 residues. V dropped 1 base and J dropped 0 bases, with 5 bases sitting between them. The V gene's germline CDR1 is SGHRS and CDR2 YFSETQ. This CDR3 is CASSLRGSGNTIYF. The CDR3 bases are TGCGCCAGCAGCTTGCGAGGCTCTGGAAACACCATATATTTT.

The rearrangement uses TRBV7-2 and TRBJ2-5; 9 bases agree with TRBD1. With 2 bases clipped from V and 13 bases from J, the junction kept 5 bases outside the gene matches. Germline V gene data show CDR1 as SGHTA and CDR2 as FQGNSA. The CDR3 consists of 12 residues. DNA for the CDR3: TGTGCCAGCAGCTTAAAAGGGACAGGGCTGTACTTC. Translated, it gives CASSLKGTGLYF.

Only one count was recorded for this clone. The chain links TRBV4-3 to TRBJ2-1, with TRBD2 matching over 12 bases. The germline gives CDR1 LGHNA, CDR2 YSLEER. V shed 4 bases and J 5 bases; nucleotides not matched to a gene: 3. The CDR3 is 15 amino acids. The CDR3 loop reads CASSRTSGDHNEQFF. CDR3 bases: TGCGCCAGCAGCCGGACTAGCGGGGACCACAATGAGCAGTTCTTC.

The genes are TRBV18 and TRBJ1-1, with unresolved D. V was pared by 3 bases and J by 4 bases, with 15 bases between. This CDR3 has 15 amino acids. Germline values: CDR1 KGHSH, CDR2 LQKENI. CDR3 protein: CASSPAGGRGTEAFF. The CDR3 DNA sequence: TGTGCCAGCTCACCCGCTGGAGGACGGGGCACTGAAGCTTTCTTT.

This chain links TRBV7-3 with TRBJ2-5, with TRBD1 matching over 9 bases. Trimming removed 1 base from V and 2 bases from J; junction bases left unmatched: 5. Germline CDR1 and CDR2: SGHTA and FQGTGA. CDR3 length equals 16 residues. CDR3 sequence reads: CASSLMGTGNQETQYF. The CDR3 nucleotides are TGTGCCAGCAGCTTAATGGGGACAGGGAATCAAGAGACCCAGTACTTC.

This chain joins TRBV5-1 and TRBJ1-1; perhaps TRBD1 as D (6 bases). Germline V gene sequence: CDR1 SGHRS, CDR2 YFSETQ. This CDR3 spans 16 amino acids. V lost 2 bases and J 4 bases, leaving 18 bases between the germline ends. The CDR3 region is CASSFGLAGEGTEAFF. The CDR3 DNA reads TGCGCCAGCAGCTTTGGTTTAGCAGGGGAGGGCACTGAAGCTTTCTTT.

This clone has only one observation. The chain employs TRBV19 and TRBJ1-5; weak D call: TRBD1 (6 bases). Germline values: CDR1 LNHDA, CDR2 SQIVND (reference sequence). The length of the CDR3 is 14 residues. The V end lost 5 bases, the J end lost 6 bases, and 14 bases lay between the germline ends. CDR3 nucleotides: TGTGCCAGTAGTTCACAGGGTTTTGGTCAGCCCCAGCATTTT. Protein: CASSSQGFGQPQHF. The whole variable domain, filled in from reference TRBV19 and TRBJ1-5, reads DGGITQSPKYLFRKEGQNVTLSCEQNLNHDAMYWYRQDPGQGLRLIYYSQIVNDFQKGDIAEGYSVSREKKESFPLTVTSAQKNPTAFYLCASSSQGFGQPQHFGDGTRLSIL.

V and J are TRBV18 and TRBJ1-2; 7 positions agree with TRBD1. CDR1 is KGHSH, CDR2 LQKENI, per germline. J gave up 3 bases and V 5 bases, and 9 bases lay outside the gene matches. CDR3 length: 15 amino acids. CDR3 loop: CASSSQGELDYGYTF. DNA of the CDR3: TGTGCCAGCTCATCCCAGGGGGAATTGGACTATGGCTACACCTTC. Combining the CDR3 with reference TRBV18 and TRBJ1-2 gives the whole variable domain NAGVMQNPRHLVRRRGQEARLRCSPMKGHSHVYWYRQLPEEGLKFMVYLQKENIIDESGMPKERFSAEFPKEGPSILRIQQVVRGDSAAYFCASSSQGELDYGYTFGSGTRLTVV.

A word on this clone: At one of its ends the junction is not consistent with the germline gene, which may arise from a read error. The rearrangement uses TRBV18 and TRBJ2-7, with D perhaps TRBD1 (5 bases). The germline V gene has CDR1 KGHSH and CDR2 LQKENI. The CDR3 has 13 amino acids. The CDR3 reads CASSPQDTDQLNF. The CDR3 DNA reads as TGTGCCAGCTCACCACAGGACACCGACCAATTAAACTTC.

This clone appeared a single time. This chain uses TRBV28 with TRBJ1-6; possible D gene TRBD1, 6 bases. The V gene's germline CDR1 is MDHEN and CDR2 SYDVKM. Trimming took off 4 bases at V and 5 bases at J, with 12 bases between the two ends. The CDR3 totals 15 residues. Here the CDR3 DNA reads TGTGCCAGCAGTTCAGGGACATCAAATAATTCACCCCTCCACTTT. It codes for CASSSGTSNNSPLHF. Full variable domain (rest looked up from reference TRBV28 and TRBJ1-6): DVKVTQSSRYLVKRTGEKVFLECVQDMDHENMFWYRQDPGLGLRLIYFSYDVKMKEKGDIPEGYSVSREKKERFSLILESASTNQTSMYLCASSSGTSNNSPLHFGNGTRLTVT.

V usage is TRBV5-1 and J usage is TRBJ2-3; TRBD2 is a possible D gene (5 bases). V lost 4 bases to trimming and J lost 5 bases, with 14 bases between them. Germline values: CDR1 SGHRS, CDR2 YFSETQ. The CDR3 has 14 residues. The CDR3 reads CASSRDTGGDTQYF. The DNA for the CDR3 is TGCGCCAGCAGCCGAGACACTGGAGGAGATACGCAGTATTTT.

This CDR3 is CASSDATAADEKLFF. Written as DNA, the CDR3 is TGTGCCAGCAGTGACGCGACCGCGGCCGATGAAAAACTGTTTTTT. The chain uses TRBV2 and TRBJ1-4; D unclear. V lost 3 bases, J lost 6 bases, and 14 bases lay in between. The CDR3 has 15 amino acids. Per germline, CDR1 SNHLY and CDR2 FYNNEI.

The J gene is TRBJ2-1, the V gene TRBV25-1; a possible D gene is TRBD1 (5 bases). With 5 bases removed from V and 0 bases from J, the gap between germline ends came to 14 bases. The CDR3 covers 16 residues. Germline V gene lookup returns CDR1 MGHDK and CDR2 SYGVNS. The chain's CDR3 is CASSRSPDSSYNEQFF. CDR3 DNA sequence: TGTGCCAGCAGTCGATCTCCCGACAGCTCCTACAATGAGCAGTTCTTC.